The 32 T cell receptor delta chains presented below share a single source sample, sequenced in a study of gamma delta lymphoproliferative disorders and STAT genes. Genomic DNA from isolated PBMCs served as the sequencing template. TCRdb re-called clones from the multiplex PCR reads via CATT. The table shows 4,000 or so delta-chain clones, with about 1% occurring only once. The sample consisted of blood. These receptors originate from a human donor in good health.

J is TRDJ1 and V is TRDV2; 8 nucleotides align to TRDD3. Germline V gene lookup returns CDR1 GEAIGNYY and CDR2 EKD. This CDR3 has 20 residues. The junction had 29 bases not matched to a gene; V was cut back by 9 bases and J by 3 bases. The CDR3 here is CARNPVLSQGYAKAPDKLIF. CDR3 DNA sequence: TGTGCCCGTAACCCCGTTCTTTCCCAGGGATACGCGAAGGCCCCCGATAAACTCATCTTT.

The chain combines TRDV2 with TRDJ1; 10 bases line up with TRDD3. CDR3 length equals 16 residues. V lost 3 bases to trimming and J lost 4 bases; unmatched junction nucleotides: 10. Germline CDR1 reads GEAIGNYY; CDR2 reads EKD. This chain's CDR3 is CACDPVLGDRDDKLIF. CDR3 sequence (DNA): TGTGCCTGTGACCCCGTCCTGGGGGATAGGGACGATAAACTCATCTTT.

In this sample, this clone turned up a few times. A single base is all that separates this from a far larger clone, so a read error is likely. This chain links TRDV2 with TRDJ1; TRDD3 agrees at 7 bases. The CDR3 contains 18 residues. Germline assignment: CDR1 GEAIGNYY and CDR2 EKD. V dropped 0 bases and J dropped 0; count of bases not matched to a gene: 12. The CDR3 reads CACDTVGDLAGDTDKLIF. CDR3 nucleotide sequence: TGTGCCTGTGACACCGTGGGGGACCTAGCGGGAGACACCGATAAACTCATCTTT.

Of note for this clone: This sequence is one base from a far larger clone and is likely a read error. The sample holds other DNA sequences that translate to the same CDR3. V is TRDV2 and J is TRDJ3; 7 nucleotides align to TRDD3. The CDR3 length is 20 residues. CDR1 GEAIGNYY and CDR2 EKD come from the germline V gene. The V gene end was trimmed by 0 bases and the J gene end by 5 bases; junction bases not matched to a gene: 15. CDR3 DNA sequence: TGTGCCTGTGACACCGTGAGGTCTGGGGGGTACAGTCGGGACACCCGACAGATGTTTTTC. This encodes CACDTVRSGGYSRDTRQMFF.

In the case of this clone: It differs at one base from a far larger clone, so likely a read error. V and J are TRDV2 and TRDJ1; 8 bases are shared with TRDD3. Looked up from germline, CDR1 is GEAIGNYY and CDR2 is EKD. The CDR3 is made up of 20 amino acids. The CDR3 reads CACDPVLSQGYAKAPDKPIF. DNA of the CDR3: TGTGCCTGTGACCCCGTTCTTTCCCAGGGATACGCGAAGGCCCCCGATAAACCCATCTTT.

This clone was found a few times. The protein that TCRdb holds for this DNA derives from a much larger clone and differs from the translated DNA at residue 6, which likely indicates a read error; the protein shown here is translated from the DNA. The chain carries TRDV2 and TRDJ2; D uncertain. Germline CDR1 and CDR2: GEAIGNYY and EKD. The CDR3 loop spans 15 amino acids. V was cut by 0 bases and J by 3 bases, with 10 bases left in between. The CDR3 loop is CACDTIGGVTAQLFF. CDR3 sequence (DNA): TGTGCCTGTGACACCATAGGTGGAGTGACAGCACAACTCTTCTTT.

This clone was found a few times. This sequence may be a read error, since a much larger clone differs from it by one base. The V gene is TRDV1, the J gene TRDJ1; 11 bases agree with TRDD3. The CDR3 has 25 residues. The germline V gene has CDR1 TSWWSYY and CDR2 QGS. The V gene end was trimmed by 0 bases and the J gene end by 5 bases; junction bases not matched to a gene: 32. CDR3 coding DNA: TGTGCTCTTGGGGAACTGGGGGGCCCCCTTGGGTACGCTAGAAAGGTACTGGGGGATAAAGATAAACTCATCTTT. Translating gives CALGELGGPLGYARKVLGDKDKLIF.

By its share, this clone is medium-sized. Other nucleotide sequences in the sample specify the same CDR3. The rearrangement uses TRDV2 and TRDJ1, with TRDD3 matching 9 bases. Unmatched junction bases numbered 10, after V lost 3 bases and J lost 0 bases. This CDR3 is 17 amino acids long. The V gene's germline CDR1 is GEAIGNYY and CDR2 EKD. CDR3 coding DNA: TGTGCCTGTGACCCCCCCCACACTGGGGGACACACCGATAAACTCATCTTT. Encoded protein: CACDPPHTGGHTDKLIF.

Points on this clone: One base separates it from a far larger clone, so it is likely a read error. Other DNA sequences from this sample encode an identical CDR3 as well. The chain employs TRDV2 and TRDJ1, with 9 bases lining up with TRDD3. This CDR3 comprises 19 residues. Per germline, CDR1 GEAIGNYY and CDR2 EKD. After removal of 0 bases from V and 3 bases from J, the junction contained 16 bases not matched to a gene. CDR3 in DNA: TGTGCCTGTGACACCGTAGAACTGAGAACTGGGGGACACGCCGATAAACTCATCTTT. Residues: CACDTVELRTGGHADKLIF.

As concerns this clone: TCRdb assigns this DNA the protein of a much larger clone, which departs from its translation at residue 8; this likely reflects a read error, and the protein shown comes from translating the DNA. This chain joins TRDV1 and TRDJ1, with D hard to call. This CDR3 contains 21 residues. V shed 0 bases and J shed 0 bases, with 26 bases lying between them. Germline CDR1 is TSWWSYY and CDR2 is QGS. CDR3 sequence: CALGELVNFLSLGLYTDKLIF. CDR3 DNA: TGTGCTCTTGGGGAACTAGTCAACTTCTTGAGTCTAGGACTGTACACCGATAAACTCATCTTT.

This clone counts as large. Other DNA sequences from this sample encode an identical CDR3 as well. The chain carries TRDV1 and TRDJ1; 7 bases line up with TRDD3. The J segment lost 0 bases and the V segment lost 0 bases, leaving 19 bases of the junction unmatched. This CDR3 has 21 residues. Germline V gene data show CDR1 as TSWWSYY and CDR2 as QGS. CDR3 DNA sequence: TGTGCTCTTGGGGAACTACCCCTCTTCTTGGGGGACCCACCGTACACCGATAAACTCATCTTT. It is translated as CALGELPLFLGDPPYTDKLIF.

This clone was seen only a few times. The TCRdb protein, from a much larger clone, departs from this DNA's translation at residue 10, likely by read error; the protein shown derives from the DNA. The chain recombines TRDV1 with TRDJ1; 13 nucleotides line up with TRDD3. The V gene end was trimmed by 1 base and the J gene end by 5 bases; junction bases not matched to a gene: 22. Germline CDR1 TSWWSYY, CDR2 QGS. The CDR3 has 22 amino acids. The CDR3 region has the DNA TGTGCTCTTGGGGAACCCCCCCCCTTCCTGTTTACTGGGGGATACGGCAGAGATAAACTCATCTTT. Its protein product is CALGEPPPFLFTGGYGRDKLIF.

In its sample, this clone was seen a few times. This DNA's translation and the protein TCRdb lists, from a much larger clone, do not match at residue 10, likely due to a read error; the protein shown is translated from the DNA. The V and J genes are TRDV2 and TRDJ3; TRDD3 aligns across 7 bases. From germline, CDR1 is GEAIGNYY and CDR2 EKD. The CDR3 consists of 16 residues. After removal of 3 bases from V and 9 bases from J, the junction contained 10 bases not matched to a gene. The CDR3 bases are TGTGCCTGTGACTCGGGGGATCCCCGGGGCACCCGACAGATGTTTTTC. Translation gives CACDSGDPRGTRQMFF.

This clone is medium-sized within its sample. The sample carries other DNA sequences with the same CDR3. The chain recombines TRDV2 with TRDJ1, with 8 bases lining up with TRDD3. CDR3 length equals 17 residues. Germline assignment: CDR1 GEAIGNYY and CDR2 EKD. Germline trimming cut 0 bases from V and 3 bases from J; bases unmatched to any gene: 11. As DNA, the CDR3 is TGTGCCTGTGACACCGTGGGGGATGGACGGCTGGCCGATAAACTCATCTTT. Protein: CACDTVGDGRLADKLIF.

Notes on this clone: A read error is the likely source, as a far larger clone sits one nucleotide away. V usage is TRDV1 and J usage is TRDJ1; 9 positions match TRDD2. The CDR3 spans 24 residues. CDR1 is TSWWSYY, CDR2 QGS, per germline. The CDR3 spells CALGPLLAFLLPRTLGPHTDNLIF. CDR3 nucleotide sequence: TGTGCTCTTGGGCCCCTACTGGCCTTCCTACTACCACGCACTCTCGGGCCCCACACCGATAATCTCATCTTT.

The sample holds a few counts of this clone. The chain couples TRDV2 to TRDJ1, with D perhaps matching TRDD3 (6 bases). The CDR3 totals 18 residues. V was shortened by 0 bases and J by 0 bases, with 19 bases between the two germline ends. From germline, CDR1 is GEAIGNYY and CDR2 EKD. The CDR3 DNA reads TGTGCCTGTGACACCATCCTAGGTGGGGGTCCCTACACCGATAAACTCATCTTT. It is translated as CACDTILGGGPYTDKLIF.

The sample holds a few counts of this clone. This DNA translates differently at residue 5 from the TCRdb protein, which is that of a much larger clone; a read error is likely, and the protein shown is the DNA's own translation. Here the CDR3 DNA reads TGTGCTCTTGGGGGATTGAGCCTGGCGGACCCCACCGATAAACTCATCTTT. Translated, it gives CALGGLSLADPTDKLIF. This chain connects TRDV1 to TRDJ1; D unresolved. Germline V gene data show CDR1 as TSWWSYY and CDR2 as QGS. The CDR3 has 17 residues. Trimming took 4 bases from V and 1 from J, leaving 19 bases between them.

About this clone itself: TCRdb's entry gives the protein of a much larger clone, which mismatches this DNA's translation at residue 14, likely from a read error; the protein reported here is translated from the DNA. The J gene is TRDJ1, the V gene TRDV1; 10 bases fit TRDD3. This CDR3 contains 21 residues. Germline loops: CDR1 TSWWSYY, CDR2 QGS. V dropped 5 bases and J dropped 0; count of bases not matched to a gene: 21. CDR3 coding DNA: TGTGCTCTTGGGCAACACCTCGCCAACTGGGGGATCGGTCCCTACACCGATAAACTCATCTTT. Translated, it gives CALGQHLANWGIGPYTDKLIF.

In its sample, this clone was seen many times. The likely explanation is a read error, given a far larger clone one base away. The identical CDR3 is also encoded by other nucleotide sequences in the sample. The chain has TRDV1 and TRDJ1; 11 nucleotides line up with TRDD3. The CDR3 totals 19 residues. Germline V gives CDR1 TSWWSYY, CDR2 QGS. V was clipped by 3 bases and J by 7 bases; unmatched bases: 19. The CDR3 loop is CALGEPTYAGGYRLGKLIF. CDR3 in DNA: TGTGCTCTTGGGGAGCCCACCTACGCTGGGGGATACAGGTTAGGTAAACTCATCTTT.

A remark on this clone: Translating this DNA gives a protein that differs at residue 5 from the TCRdb one, which belongs to a much larger clone; a read error is likely, and the protein shown is this translation. The chain links TRDV1 to TRDJ1; a possible D gene is TRDD2 (8 bases). Trimming left V 4 bases short and J 5 bases short, with 29 bases between. This CDR3 contains 19 residues. Germline lookup yields CDR1 TSWWSYY and CDR2 QGS. Here the CDR3 reads CALGGNEYFLHWGVDKLIF. The CDR3 coding sequence is TGTGCTCTTGGGGGCAACGAATACTTCCTACACTGGGGAGTTGATAAACTCATCTTT.

Note on this clone: TCRdb attributes to this sequence the protein of a much larger clone, which differs from the DNA translation at residue 4; a read error is likely, and the protein displayed is translated from the DNA. This chain links TRDV3 with TRDJ1, with 8 bases lining up with TRDD3. CDR1 is TVYSNPD and CDR2 is GDNSRS in the germline V gene (reference sequence). The ends lost 2 bases at V and 3 bases at J; junction bases unmatched: 20. This CDR3 comprises 18 residues. The CDR3 DNA is TGTGCCTTTCGCTTCCGACTCCCCTGGGGATACCATTCCGATAAACTCATCTTT. Amino acid sequence: CAFRFRLPWGYHSDKLIF.

A word on this clone: TCRdb's protein for this DNA is that of a much larger clone and differs from the translation at residue 9, likely a read error; the protein shown is the DNA translation. The chain links TRDV1 to TRDJ1, with 10 nucleotides matching TRDD3. CDR1 and CDR2 (germline): TSWWSYY, QGS. The length of the CDR3 is 19 residues. After removal of 5 bases from V and 0 bases from J, the junction contained 15 bases not matched to a gene. The CDR3 region is CALGRYLPRGIRYTDKLIF. The CDR3 DNA follows: TGTGCTCTTGGGAGATATCTTCCGCGGGGGATACGCTACACCGATAAACTCATCTTT.

Of note for this clone: With only one base between it and a far larger clone, this is likely a read error. The sample carries other DNA sequences with the same CDR3. The V gene is TRDV2, the J gene TRDJ1; the D is unclear. The ends were cut back, 0 bases at V and 0 bases at J, with 16 bases in the middle. The V gene's germline CDR1 is GEAIGNYY and CDR2 EKD. The CDR3 covers 17 residues. This chain's CDR3 is CACDTLLGAEYTDKLIF. The CDR3 region has the DNA TGTGCCTGTGACACCCTACTAGGGGCCGAGTACACCGATAAACTCATCTTT.

This clone is judged medium-sized. The same CDR3 is also encoded by other DNA sequences in this sample. V and J are TRDV2 and TRDJ1, with 13 bases fitting TRDD3. Germline V gene data show CDR1 as GEAIGNYY and CDR2 as EKD. This CDR3 is built from 22 residues. V lost 0 bases, J lost 4 bases, and 22 bases stayed unmatched. This CDR3 reads CACDTLEKELGDTGKNGDKLIF. CDR3 bases: TGTGCCTGTGACACCCTCGAAAAAGAACTGGGGGATACGGGAAAGAATGGCGATAAACTCATCTTT.

As regards this clone: The mismatch at residue 4 between this DNA's translation and the TCRdb protein of a much larger clone likely reflects a read error; the protein shown is translated from the DNA. The rearrangement uses TRDV2 and TRDJ1, with 7 bases lining up with TRDD3. This CDR3 region has 16 residues. CDR1 is GEAIGNYY and CDR2 is EKD in the germline V gene. Trimming cost V 5 bases and J 0 bases; bases outside gene matches: 11. The CDR3 protein is CACGTLGSVYTDKLIF. The CDR3 DNA sequence: TGTGCCTGTGGCACACTGGGGAGCGTGTACACCGATAAACTCATCTTT.

Worth noting for this clone: A read error may be the cause here, since a much bigger clone is one base away. This rearrangement joins TRDV2 to TRDJ1; 9 bases match TRDD3. CDR1 and CDR2 (germline): GEAIGNYY, EKD. The CDR3 runs 18 residues. The CDR3 sequence is CACDTAGLGIRVTDKPIF. In nucleotides, the CDR3 is TGTGCCTGTGACACCGCTGGACTGGGGATACGCGTTACCGATAAACCCATCTTT.

In regard to this clone: This DNA's translation differs at residue 3 from TCRdb's protein, which comes from a much larger clone; a read error is likely, and the protein shown is translated from the DNA. The chain uses TRDV2 and TRDJ1, with TRDD3 identical over 11 bases. The CDR3 contains 19 residues. Germline V gives CDR1 GEAIGNYY, CDR2 EKD. This CDR3 reads CAYDTVGGYASPSTDKLIF. CDR3 nucleotide sequence: TGTGCCTATGACACCGTTGGGGGATACGCTTCCCCTTCCACCGATAAACTCATCTTT.

This clone has only a few counts. The J gene call is TRDJ1, but no V gene call exists; whether TRDD3, the table's D call, matches the DNA was not checked. CDR3 length: 23 residues. The DNA of the CDR3 is TGTGCTTCATTGTGCCTTCCTACTCGCCCCGATGAGACTGGGGGATACACGACCGATAAACTCATCTTT. Its protein is CASLCLPTRPDETGGYTTDKLIF.

This clone has only a few counts. It is likely a read error: a sequence one base away is far more abundant. This sample also contains other DNA sequences that code for the same CDR3. The chain joins TRAV38-2/DV8 to TRDJ1; 12 bases agree with TRDD3. CDR3 length: 19 residues. Germline assignment: CDR1 TSESDYY and CDR2 QEAYKQQN. With 7 bases clipped from V and 0 bases from J, the junction kept 16 bases outside the gene matches. The CDR3 sequence: CAYPPAGGYAEGYTDKLIF. CDR3 nucleotide sequence: TGTGCTTATCCCCCTGCTGGGGGATACGCGGAAGGATACACCGATAAACTCATCTTT.

Sample share makes this clone large (0.1 to 1%). The same CDR3 can be traced to other DNA sequences in this sample. The chain employs TRDV2 and TRDJ1, with 8 bases that match TRDD3. V shed 3 bases, J shed 0 bases, and the junction held 14 bases outside the gene matches. The CDR3 extends over 18 amino acids. The germline gives CDR1 GEAIGNYY, CDR2 EKD. The CDR3 DNA sequence: TGTGCCTGTGACCCTACTGGGGGCTATCAATCGTACACCGATAAACTCATCTTT. Amino acid sequence: CACDPTGGYQSYTDKLIF.

The genes are TRDV2 and TRDJ1, with 11 bases aligning to TRDD3. The ends lost 1 base at V and 3 bases at J; junction bases unmatched: 6. The germline V gene has CDR1 GEAIGNYY and CDR2 EKD. The length of the CDR3 is 16 residues. The CDR3 reads CACDTVGDTEADKLIF. Written as DNA, the CDR3 is TGTGCCTGTGACACGGTGGGGGATACGGAGGCCGATAAACTCATCTTT.

A remark on this clone: TCRdb's listed protein matches a much larger clone and diverges from this DNA's translation at residue 6, likely through a read error; the protein shown comes from the DNA. The rearrangement joins TRDV2 to TRDJ1; 10 nucleotides align to TRDD3. CDR3 length: 15 amino acids. CDR1 is GEAIGNYY, CDR2 EKD, per germline. J was trimmed by 4 bases and V by 0 bases; bases with no gene match: 4. In DNA form, the CDR3 reads TGTGCCTGTGACACCCTGGGGGATAGGGACGATAAACTCATCTTT. Amino acids: CACDTLGDRDDKLIF.